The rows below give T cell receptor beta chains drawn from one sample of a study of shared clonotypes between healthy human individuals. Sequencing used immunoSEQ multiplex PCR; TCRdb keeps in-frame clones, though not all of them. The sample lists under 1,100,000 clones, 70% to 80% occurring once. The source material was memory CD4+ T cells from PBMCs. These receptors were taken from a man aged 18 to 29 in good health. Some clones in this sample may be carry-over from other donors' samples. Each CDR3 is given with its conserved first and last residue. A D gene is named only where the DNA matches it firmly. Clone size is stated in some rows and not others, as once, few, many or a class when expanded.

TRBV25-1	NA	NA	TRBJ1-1	CASSEPGQREAFF	TGTGCCAGCAGTGAACCCGGACAGAGAGAAGCTTTCTTT
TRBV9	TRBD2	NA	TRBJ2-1	CASSTEAAGLAGYNEQFF	TGTGCCAGCAGCACAGAGGCCGCCGGACTAGCGGGATACAATGAGCAGTTCTTC
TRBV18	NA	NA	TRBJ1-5	CASSPGPGIMSNQPQHF	TGTGCCAGCTCACCAGGGCCGGGTATCATGAGCAATCAGCCCCAGCATTTT
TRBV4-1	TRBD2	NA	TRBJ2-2	CASSLVYSGRNTGELFF	TGCGCCAGCAGCCTAGTCTATAGCGGGAGGAACACCGGGGAGCTGTTTTTT
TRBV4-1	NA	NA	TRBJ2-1	CASSQGGGVYNEQFF	TGCGCCAGCAGCCAAGGAGGGGGAGTTTACAATGAGCAGTTCTTC
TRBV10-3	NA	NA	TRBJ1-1	CASQEWDTEAFF	TGTGCCTCCCAAGAATGGGACACTGAAGCTTTCTTT
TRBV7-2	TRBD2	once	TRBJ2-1	CASSSRRTSGSWNEQFF	TGTGCCAGCAGCTCACGCCGGACTAGCGGGAGTTGGAATGAGCAGTTCTTC
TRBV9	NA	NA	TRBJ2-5	CASSVLSSHQETQYF	TGTGCCAGCAGCGTGCTATCTAGCCACCAAGAGACCCAGTACTTC
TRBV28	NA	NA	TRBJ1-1	CASGIQVETTEAFF	TGTGCCAGCGGGATTCAGGTCGAGACGACTGAAGCTTTCTTT
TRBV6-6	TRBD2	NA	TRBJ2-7	CASSYRTSGSYEQYF	TGTGCCAGCAGTTACCGGACTAGCGGGAGTTACGAGCAGTACTTC
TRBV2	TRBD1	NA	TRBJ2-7	CASRGDRGPSYEQYF	TGTGCCAGCAGGGGAGACAGGGGCCCTTCCTACGAGCAGTACTTC
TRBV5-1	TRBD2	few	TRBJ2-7	CASSWAEERESYEQYF	TGCGCCAGCAGCTGGGCGGAAGAGCGGGAGTCCTACGAGCAGTACTTC
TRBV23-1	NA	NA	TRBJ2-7	CASSQCGPYEQYF	TGCGCCAGCAGTCAATGCGGTCCTTACGAGCAGTACTTC
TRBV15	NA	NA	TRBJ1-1	CATSRDGQPRTEAFF	TGTGCCACCAGCAGAGATGGCCAGCCTAGGACTGAAGCTTTCTTT
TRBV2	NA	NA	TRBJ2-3	CASSELWGSTQYF	TGTGCCAGCAGTGAACTCTGGGGGTCTACGCAGTATTTT
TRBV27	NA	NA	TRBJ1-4	CASSQTLFATNEKLFF	TGTGCCAGCAGTCAGACACTTTTTGCAACTAATGAAAAACTGTTTTTT
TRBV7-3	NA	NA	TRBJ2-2	CASSLGLNTGELFF	TGTGCCAGCAGCTTGGGGCTGAACACCGGGGAGCTGTTTTTT
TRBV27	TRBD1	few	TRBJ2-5	CASSPTRQGKTQYF	TGTGCCAGCAGTCCAACCCGACAGGGTAAGACCCAGTACTTC
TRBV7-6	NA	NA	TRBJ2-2	CASSPRQGGSNTGELFF	TGTGCCAGCAGTCCAAGACAGGGAGGATCGAACACCGGGGAGCTGTTTTTT
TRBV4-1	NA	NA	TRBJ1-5	CASSQDPPGSNQPQHF	TGCGCCAGCAGCCAAGATCCCCCGGGAAGCAATCAGCCCCAGCATTTT
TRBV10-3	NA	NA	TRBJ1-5	CATGRGQGGRNQPQHF	TGTGCCACCGGCCGGGGGCAGGGTGGTAGGAATCAGCCCCAGCATTTT
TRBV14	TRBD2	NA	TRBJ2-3	CASSPLAGGTDTQYF	TGTGCCAGCAGCCCCCTAGCGGGAGGAACAGATACGCAGTATTTT
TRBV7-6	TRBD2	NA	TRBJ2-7	CASSSTSGSYEQYF	TGTGCCAGCAGTTCAACTAGCGGCTCCTACGAGCAGTACTTC
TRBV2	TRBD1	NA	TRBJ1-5	CASSLNIGTGSQPQHF	TGTGCCAGCAGCCTGAATATTGGGACAGGGAGTCAGCCCCAGCATTTT
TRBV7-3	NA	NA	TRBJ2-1	CASSPKKSEQFF	TGTGCCAGCAGCCCTAAAAAGAGTGAGCAGTTCTTC
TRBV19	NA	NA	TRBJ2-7	CASSRQVSYEQYF	TGTGCCAGTAGTCGGCAGGTCTCCTACGAGCAGTACTTC
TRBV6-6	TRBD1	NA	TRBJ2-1	CASSPPGQGNNEQFF	TGTGCCAGCAGTCCCCCGGGACAGGGGAACAATGAGCAGTTCTTC
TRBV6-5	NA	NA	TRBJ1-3	CASSLEGVGNTIYF	TGTGCCAGCAGTCTCGAGGGGGTGGGAAACACCATATATTTT
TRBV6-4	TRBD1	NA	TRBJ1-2	CASSLGLGTGGNYGYTF	TGTGCCAGCTCATTGGGCCTCGGGACAGGGGGCAACTATGGCTACACCTTC
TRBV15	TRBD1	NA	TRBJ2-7	CATSRDRQGHEQYF	TGTGCCACCAGCAGAGACAGACAGGGCCACGAGCAGTACTTC
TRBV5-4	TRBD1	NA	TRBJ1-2	CASSSGQSYGYTF	TGTGCCAGCAGCTCGGGACAGAGCTATGGCTACACCTTC
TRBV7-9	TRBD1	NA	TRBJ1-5	CASSSGQGTDQPQHF	TGTGCCAGCAGCTCGGGACAGGGTACGGATCAGCCCCAGCATTTT
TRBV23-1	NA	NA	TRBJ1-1	CASGHRVENTEAFF	TGCGCCAGCGGCCACAGGGTGGAGAACACTGAAGCTTTCTTT
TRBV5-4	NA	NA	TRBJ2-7	CASSRTWFGGFYEQYF	TGTGCCAGCAGCCGGACTTGGTTCGGGGGCTTCTACGAGCAGTACTTC
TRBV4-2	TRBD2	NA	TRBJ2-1	CASSQTHREARLNEQFF	TGTGCCAGCAGCCAAACCCACCGGGAGGCCCGGCTCAATGAGCAGTTCTTC
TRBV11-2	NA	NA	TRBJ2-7	CASSLPGHHYEQYF	TGTGCCAGCAGCTTACCGGGACACCACTACGAGCAGTACTTC
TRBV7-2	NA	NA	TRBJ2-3	CASGRAADTQYF	TGTGCCAGCGGCCGGGCCGCAGATACGCAGTATTTT
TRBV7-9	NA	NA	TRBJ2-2	CASRPRWDTGELFF	TGTGCCAGCAGACCTAGGTGGGACACCGGGGAGCTGTTTTTT
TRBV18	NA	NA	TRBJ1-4	CASSPRRGVAEKLFF	TGTGCCAGCTCACCTCGGAGGGGGGTGGCTGAAAAACTGTTTTTT
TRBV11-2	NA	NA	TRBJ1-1	CASSGRDPEAFF	TGTGCCAGCAGCGGTCGAGATCCCGAAGCTTTCTTT
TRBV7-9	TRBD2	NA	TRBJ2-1	CASSKGLASHRENEQFF	TGTGCCAGCAGCAAGGGACTAGCTAGTCACCGTGAGAATGAGCAGTTCTTC
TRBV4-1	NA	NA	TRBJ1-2	CASSQDMVGRLGYTF	TGCGCCAGCAGCCAAGACATGGTTGGGCGCTTGGGCTACACCTTC
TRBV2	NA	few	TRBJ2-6	CASSEGRFSGANVLTF	TGTGCCAGCAGTGAAGGAAGGTTCTCTGGGGCCAACGTCCTGACTTTC
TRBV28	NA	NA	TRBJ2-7	CASSPTGGGTYEQYF	TGTGCCAGCAGTCCCACAGGAGGGGGGACCTACGAGCAGTACTTC
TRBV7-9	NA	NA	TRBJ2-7	CASSSGVESSYEQYF	TGTGCCAGCAGCTCCGGTGTAGAGAGCTCCTACGAGCAGTACTTC
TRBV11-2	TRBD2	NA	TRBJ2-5	CASSPSGGRAGETQYF	TGTGCCAGCAGCCCCTCGGGCGGGAGGGCCGGGGAGACCCAGTACTTC
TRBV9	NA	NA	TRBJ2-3	CASSVFERTDTQYF	TGTGCCAGCAGCGTATTTGAGAGGACAGATACGCAGTATTTT
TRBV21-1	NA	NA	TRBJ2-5	CASSIPGEEVSQREGETQYF	TGTGCCAGCAGCATACCTGGCGAGGAAGTTAGTCAGCGGGAGGGAGAGACCCAGTACTTC
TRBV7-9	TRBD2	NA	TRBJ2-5	CASAGLDGETQYF	TGTGCCAGCGCGGGACTAGACGGGGAGACCCAGTACTTC
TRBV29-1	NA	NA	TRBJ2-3	CSVTESSTDTQYF	TGCAGCGTAACGGAATCTAGCACAGATACGCAGTATTTT
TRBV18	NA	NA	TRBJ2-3	CASTMTEIDTQYF	TGTGCCAGCACTATGACTGAGATAGATACGCAGTATTTT
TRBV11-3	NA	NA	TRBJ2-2	CASSYKQEAGELFF	TGTGCCAGCAGCTACAAACAGGAGGCCGGGGAGCTGTTTTTT
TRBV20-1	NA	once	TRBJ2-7	CSARVGAEQYF	TGCAGTGCTAGAGTAGGGGCCGAGCAGTACTTC
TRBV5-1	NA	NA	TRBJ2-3	CASSLEGSPTDTQYF	TGCGCCAGCAGCTTGGAAGGGTCCCCCACAGATACGCAGTATTTT
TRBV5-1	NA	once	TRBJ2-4	CASSLYSTSNIQYF	TGCGCCAGCAGCTTGTATTCGACTAGTAACATTCAGTACTTC
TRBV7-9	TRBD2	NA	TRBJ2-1	CASSYPLAATYNEQFF	TGTGCCAGCAGCTATCCTCTAGCGGCCACCTACAATGAGCAGTTCTTC
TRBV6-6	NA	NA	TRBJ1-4	CASSSGKTNEKLFF	TGTGCCAGCAGTTCCGGGAAGACTAATGAAAAACTGTTTTTT
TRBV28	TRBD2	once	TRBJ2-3	CASSPLNLAGGGGDTQYF	TGTGCCAGCAGTCCCCTCAACCTAGCGGGAGGAGGTGGAGATACGCAGTATTTT
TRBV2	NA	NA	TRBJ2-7	CASSATASPGYEQYF	TGTGCCAGCAGTGCGACTGCCTCTCCAGGGTACGAGCAGTACTTC
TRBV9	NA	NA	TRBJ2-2	CASSVGVRGKRDTGELFF	TGTGCCAGCAGCGTAGGGGTCAGGGGCAAGAGGGACACCGGGGAGCTGTTTTTT